A single sample gave rise to the 19 T cell receptor beta chains below, sequenced in a study of T cell responses to AZD1222 COVID-19 vaccine. Data came from immunoSEQ multiplex PCR; TCRdb stores just in-frame clones and leaves some out. The sample contains approximately 130,000 clones, roughly 86% of which appear only once. The source was peripheral blood, collected 28 days after the second AZD1222 dose. All receptors come from an adult who received the AZD1222 COVID-19 vaccine.

This clone was counted a single time. The chain is built from TRBV9 and TRBJ2-3; possibly TRBD1 for D (5 bases). Germline loops: CDR1 SGDLS, CDR2 YYNGEE. Deletions cut 0 bases from V and 1 base from J, with 6 bases between. This CDR3 comprises 14 residues. DNA for the CDR3: TGTGCCAGCAGCGTAGAAGGGGGCACAGATACGCAGTATTTT. Translated, it gives CASSVEGGTDTQYF.

The V and J genes are TRBV29-1 and TRBJ1-1; weak D call: TRBD1 (5 bases). This CDR3 contains 15 residues. Trimming removed 0 bases at V and 1 base at J, with 12 bases between. Germline lookup yields CDR1 SQVTM and CDR2 ANQGSEA. CDR3 DNA: TGCAGCGTTGAAGATCTAGAGGGGAAGAACACTGAAGCTTTCTTT. Protein: CSVEDLEGKNTEAFF.

The CDR3 DNA reads as TGTGCCAGCTCACCACAGTACGGCCTAAACACCGGGGAGCTGTTTTTT. It translates to CASSPQYGLNTGELFF. The chain combines TRBV18 with TRBJ2-2; D not certain. Trimming shortened V by 1 base and J by 2 bases, and 11 bases separated the two germline ends. CDR1 KGHSH and CDR2 LQKENI come from the germline V gene. There are 16 residues in the CDR3. Variable domain in full (rest from reference TRBV18 and TRBJ2-2): NAGVMQNPRHLVRRRGQEARLRCSPMKGHSHVYWYRQLPEEGLKFMVYLQKENIIDESGMPKERFSAEFPKEGPSILRIQQVVRGDSAAYFCASSPQYGLNTGELFFGEGSRLTVL.

This chain links TRBV5-8 with TRBJ1-3; D is ambiguous. This CDR3 contains 14 residues. In germline, CDR1 is SGHTS, CDR2 YDEGEE. V lost 9 bases to trimming and J lost 2 bases, with 15 bases between them. CDR3 loop: CATATGIAGNTIYF. CDR3 coding DNA: TGTGCCACCGCTACGGGGATCGCTGGAAACACCATATATTTT.

The rearrangement links TRBV12-5 to TRBJ1-5, with D possibly TRBD1 on 6 matching bases. Germline CDR1 reads LGHNT; CDR2 reads FRNRAP. Trimming removed 0 bases at V and 1 base at J, with 10 bases between. This CDR3 spans 16 amino acids. The CDR3 DNA sequence: TGTGCTAGTGGTTTGGTACAGGGTCAGAGCAATCAGCCCCAGCATTTT. This encodes CASGLVQGQSNQPQHF.

The V gene is TRBV9, the J gene TRBJ1-2; D is ambiguous. Germline V gene sequence: CDR1 SGDLS, CDR2 YYNGEE. The CDR3 consists of 12 residues. V was pared by 0 bases and J by 2 bases, with 2 bases between. The CDR3 nucleotides read TGTGCCAGCAGCGTAGGAAACTATGGCTACACCTTC. The encoded protein is CASSVGNYGYTF.

The rearrangement uses TRBV11-2 and TRBJ1-3; 8 bases agree with TRBD1. The CDR3 has 15 amino acids. The germline V gene encodes CDR1 SGHAT and CDR2 FQNNGV. The ends lost 6 bases at V and 6 bases at J; junction bases unmatched: 10. In nucleotides, the CDR3 is TGTGCCAGCAGTACATCAGGGGGCTTGGTAAACACCATATATTTT. It encodes CASSTSGGLVNTIYF.

The chain has TRBV2 and TRBJ1-2, with 7 nucleotides matching TRBD1. Unmatched junction bases numbered 11, after V lost 6 bases and J lost 4 bases. Germline lookup yields CDR1 SNHLY and CDR2 FYNNEI. The CDR3 length is 15 residues. DNA of the CDR3: TGTGCCAGCAGAAGAGGACAGGAGGGGGTCTATGGCTACACCTTC. As protein: CASRRGQEGVYGYTF.

V usage is TRBV5-1 and J usage is TRBJ1-4; maybe TRBD1 (6 bases). This CDR3 comprises 13 residues. Trimming removed 0 bases at V and 8 bases at J, with 8 bases between. Germline lookup yields CDR1 SGHRS and CDR2 YFSETQ. CDR3 protein: CASSLVQGEKLFF. The DNA of the CDR3 is TGCGCCAGCAGCTTGGTACAGGGCGAAAAACTGTTTTTT.

About this clone: Within the sample, other DNA sequences also encode this same CDR3. The CDR3 bases are TGTGCCAGCTCACCGAGAGGCTACGAGCAGTACTTC. Amino acids: CASSPRGYEQYF. The chain is built from TRBV18 and TRBJ2-7; D gene unclear. Trimming shortened V by 3 bases and J by 3 bases, and 6 bases separated the two germline ends. Germline V CDR1 and CDR2: KGHSH, LQKENI. This CDR3 has 12 residues.

CDR3 sequence: CASSPRSLNTEAFF. The CDR3 bases are TGTGCCAGCTCACCACGCAGTCTGAACACTGAAGCTTTCTTT. J is TRBJ1-1 and V is TRBV18, with no clear D. The ends were cut back, 1 base at V and 0 bases at J, with 6 bases in the middle. CDR1 and CDR2 from the germline V gene are KGHSH and LQKENI. The CDR3 sequence is 14 residues long.

This chain connects TRBV5-1 to TRBJ1-4, with D perhaps TRBD1 (6 bases). This CDR3 spans 15 amino acids. Germline V gene sequence: CDR1 SGHRS, CDR2 YFSETQ. The ends were cut back, 6 bases at V and 6 bases at J, with 18 bases in the middle. In DNA, the CDR3 is TGCGCCAGCACCCGTGGGGGGGCGGTGGATGAAAAACTGTTTTTT. Residues: CASTRGGAVDEKLFF.

This clone was seen once. V and J are TRBV5-1 and TRBJ1-2; TRBD1 might be the D (6 bases). The germline V gene encodes CDR1 SGHRS and CDR2 YFSETQ. V was shortened by 0 bases and J by 8 bases, with 11 bases between the two germline ends. The CDR3 has 13 amino acids. CDR3 loop: CASSLGQADGYTF. The CDR3 bases are TGCGCCAGCAGCTTGGGACAGGCGGACGGCTACACCTTC.

J is TRBJ1-5 and V is TRBV30; 10 nucleotides agree with TRBD1. CDR1 and CDR2 from the germline V gene are GTSNPN and SVGIG (reference sequence). Unmatched junction bases numbered 7, after V lost 2 bases and J lost 6 bases. The CDR3 runs to 15 residues. The CDR3 DNA reads TGTGCCTGGAGTCTAGGACAGGGGGTGGCTCAGCCCCAGCATTTT. Its translation is CAWSLGQGVAQPQHF.

The V and J genes are TRBV6-2 or TRBV6-3 and TRBJ2-7; possible D gene TRBD1, 5 bases. V lost 5 bases and J 0 bases, leaving 8 bases between the germline ends. The germline CDR1 and CDR2 sequences are MNHEY and SVGEGT. The CDR3 extends over 13 amino acids. CDR3 protein: CASSRQPSYEQYF. CDR3 DNA sequence: TGTGCCAGCAGTCGACAGCCCTCCTACGAGCAGTACTTC.

V and J are TRBV5-1 and TRBJ2-3; D unresolved. Germline CDR1 reads SGHRS; CDR2 reads YFSETQ. V was shortened by 0 bases and J by 2 bases, with 4 bases between the two germline ends. This CDR3 contains 13 residues. CDR3 protein: CASSLGDTDTQYF. The DNA of the CDR3 is TGCGCCAGCAGCTTGGGGGACACAGATACGCAGTATTTT.

The V gene is TRBV5-4, the J gene TRBJ1-2; 11 bases fit TRBD1. The CDR3 is 13 residues long. J lost 8 bases, V lost 4 bases, and 4 bases had no gene match. Germline CDR1 and CDR2: SGHNT and YYREEE (reference sequence). CDR3 coding DNA: TGTGCCAGCAGCGTGGACAGGGGGCAAGGCTACACCTTC. It is translated as CASSVDRGQGYTF.

The V and J genes are TRBV5-4 and TRBJ2-3, with TRBD1 matching 9 bases. Germline loops: CDR1 SGHNT, CDR2 YYREEE (reference sequence). This CDR3 has 15 amino acids. The trim removed 3 bases at V and 3 bases at J, leaving 5 bases unmatched. CDR3 nucleotide sequence: TGTGCCAGCAGCTATACAGGGGGCGCGACAGATACGCAGTATTTT. Translating it yields CASSYTGGATDTQYF. Full variable domain (outside the CDR3, taken from reference TRBV5-4 and TRBJ2-3): ETGVTQSPTHLIKTRGQQVTLRCSSQSGHNTVSWYQQALGQGPQFIFQYYREEENGRGNFPPRFSGLQFPNYSSELNVNALELDDSALYLCASSYTGGATDTQYFGPGTRLTVL.

V and J are TRBV7-9 and TRBJ1-1; D call uncertain. CDR1 SEHNR and CDR2 FQNEAQ come from the germline V gene (reference sequence). V was trimmed by 1 base and J by 2 bases, leaving 11 bases between them. This CDR3 region has 15 residues. DNA for the CDR3: TGTGCCAGCAGCTTAGGGGTGGATTCTAACACTGAAGCTTTCTTT. Its translation: CASSLGVDSNTEAFF.